This TCR beta chain is from a study of cytomegalovirus exposure and HLA in healthy donors. Germline V CDR1 and CDR2: MNHEY, SMNVEV (reference sequence). Trimming shortened V by 6 bases and J by 0 bases, and 17 bases separated the two germline ends. The CDR3 consists of 16 residues. This cohort consisted of healthy bone marrow donors. The PCR used 60 Vbeta and 13 Jbeta primers. TCRdb keeps only in-frame clones here, not all; method: immunoSEQ multiplex PCR. Among about 190,000 clones, 77% were seen once, and the ten largest hold less than 2.5%. Study-level findings and limits: Listed as cytomegalovirus-associated were 150 or so TCR beta chains. A later analysis, which compared TCR beta chains of equal frequency, found the HLA-associated ones more clonally expanded. Most of the TCR beta V segments (in an earlier analysis) were productive either about 87% or about 30% of the time.

Notes on this clone: Its antigen is as yet unknown.

The V call is TRBV27, the J call TRBJ1-1; D possibly corresponds to TRBD1 (5 bases). This TCR was sampled from a young woman in good health and CMV-seropositive. Specimen: PBMCs. The CDR3 region is CASSQRRGLMNTEAFF. The CDR3 DNA is TGTGCCAGCAGCCAACGTAGGGGACTCATGAACACTGAAGCTTTCTTT.